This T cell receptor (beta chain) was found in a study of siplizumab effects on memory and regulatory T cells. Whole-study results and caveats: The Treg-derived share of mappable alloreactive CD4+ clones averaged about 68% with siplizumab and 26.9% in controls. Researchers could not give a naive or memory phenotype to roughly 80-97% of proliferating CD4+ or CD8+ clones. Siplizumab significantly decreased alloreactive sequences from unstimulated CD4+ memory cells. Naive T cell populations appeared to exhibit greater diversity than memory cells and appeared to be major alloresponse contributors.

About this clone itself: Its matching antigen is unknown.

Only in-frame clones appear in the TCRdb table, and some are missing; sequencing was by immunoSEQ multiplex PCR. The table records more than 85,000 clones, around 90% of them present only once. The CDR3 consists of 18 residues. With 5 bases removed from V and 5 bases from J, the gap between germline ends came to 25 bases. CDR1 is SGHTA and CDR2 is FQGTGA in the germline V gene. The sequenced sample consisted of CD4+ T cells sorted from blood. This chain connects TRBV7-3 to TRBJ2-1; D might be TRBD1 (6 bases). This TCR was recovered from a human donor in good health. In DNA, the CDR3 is TGTGCCAGCAGCCCAGGTCCGGGCAGGGGTTCCCTCCACAATGAGCAGTTCTTC. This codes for CASSPGPGRGSLHNEQFF.